These T cell receptor beta chains were read from a single sample in a study of naive and memory T cell subsets. TCRdb recomputed calls from the 5' RACE reads with MiXCR, one row per CDR3 protein. The sample contains tens of thousands of distinct CDR3 sequences, 8% to 9% of which appear only once. These receptors all come from a female donor in good health. The CDR3 runs from the conserved cysteine through the conserved F or W. A D gene is named only where the DNA matches it firmly. For some rows the clone size is stated as once, few or many, or as a class when expanded; others skip it.

j_call,d_call,clone_size,v_call,cdr3_aa,cdr3_nt
TRBJ2-5,TRBD2,.,TRBV29-1,CSVRTSDQETQYF,TGCAGCGTTCGAACTAGCGACCAAGAGACCCAGTACTTC
TRBJ2-1,.,.,TRBV5-1,CASSLAVGNYNEQFF,TGCGCCAGCAGCTTGGCCGTCGGGAATTACAATGAGCAGTTCTTC
TRBJ1-5,TRBD1,few,TRBV20-1,CSATDRSNQPQHF,TGCAGTGCCACGGACAGGAGCAATCAGCCCCAGCATTTT
TRBJ2-3,.,few,TRBV4-1,CASSHPRGADTQYF,TGCGCCAGCAGCCACCCCAGGGGGGCAGATACGCAGTATTTT
TRBJ2-6,TRBD1,many,TRBV28,CASTPFQGAIGANVLTF,TGTGCCAGCACCCCCTTCCAGGGGGCGATCGGGGCCAACGTCCTGACTTTC
TRBJ2-3,TRBD2,many,TRBV20-1,CSARDRLAGAGQYF,TGCAGTGCTCGAGACAGACTAGCGGGGGCGGGGCAGTATTTT
TRBJ2-1,TRBD2,.,TRBV28,CASSSPGTSGRNEQFF,TGTGCCAGCAGTTCACCCGGGACTAGCGGGAGAAATGAGCAGTTCTTC
TRBJ2-2,TRBD1,.,TRBV20-1,CSARDPGGFTGELFF,TGCAGTGCTAGAGATCCAGGGGGCTTCACCGGGGAGCTGTTTTTT
TRBJ2-5,.,.,TRBV15,CATSRRESRTQYF,TGTGCCACCAGCAGACGGGAGTCTAGAACCCAGTACTTC
TRBJ2-1,.,.,TRBV6-5,CASSGRSSYNEQFF,TGTGCCAGTAGCGGAAGGAGCTCCTACAATGAGCAGTTCTTC